The 2 T cell receptor beta chains below all came from one sample that was sequenced in a study of blood T cell repertoires in COVID-19. The assay was immunoSEQ multiplex PCR, and TCRdb's table has in-frame clones only and misses some. The table shows roughly 86,000 clones, with roughly nine tenths occurring only once. The specimen was peripheral blood. The origin of the receptors is a man between 45 and 60 years old with active or convalescent COVID-19.

This clone has just one count. The V call is TRBV27, the J call TRBJ1-2; the match to TRBD1 covers 8 bases. The CDR3 is made up of 13 amino acids. Germline CDR1 reads MNHEY; CDR2 reads SMNVEV (reference sequence). The V and J ends lost 5 bases and 8 bases, in that order; junction bases with no gene match: 7. DNA for the CDR3: TGTGCCAGCAGTCCGCAGGGGGCGCGCGGCTACACCTTC. This codes for CASSPQGARGYTF.

CDR3 loop: CASSLGQLTYEQYV. In nucleotides, the CDR3 is TGTGCCAGCAGTCTGGGACAGCTTACCTACGAGCAGTACGTC. The chain couples TRBV6-5 to TRBJ2-7; 7 bases line up with TRBD1. CDR1 is MNHEY, CDR2 SVGAGI, per germline. CDR3 length equals 14 residues. The V and J ends lost 5 bases and 2 bases, in that order; junction bases with no gene match: 6.